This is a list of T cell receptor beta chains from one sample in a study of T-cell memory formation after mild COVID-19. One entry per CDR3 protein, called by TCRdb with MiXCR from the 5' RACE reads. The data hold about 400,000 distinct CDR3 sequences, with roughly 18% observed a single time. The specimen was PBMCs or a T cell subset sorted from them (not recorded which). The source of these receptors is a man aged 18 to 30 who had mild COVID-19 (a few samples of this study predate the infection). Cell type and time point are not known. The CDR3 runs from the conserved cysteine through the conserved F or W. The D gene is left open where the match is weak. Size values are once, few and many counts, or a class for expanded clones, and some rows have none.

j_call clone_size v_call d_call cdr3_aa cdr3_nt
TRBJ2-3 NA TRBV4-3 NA CASSQDLVGTPTDTQYF TGCGCCAGCAGCCAAGATTTGGTGGGGACTCCCACAGATACGCAGTATTTT
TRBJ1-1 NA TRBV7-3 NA CASSDAGRRGGRAFF TGTGCCAGCAGTGACGCCGGGCGCCGGGGCGGTCGGGCTTTCTTT
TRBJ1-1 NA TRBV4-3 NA CASSQYSQGEAFF TGCGCCAGCAGCCAGTATTCACAGGGAGAAGCTTTCTTT
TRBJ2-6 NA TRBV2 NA CASRALSLGLVSGANVLTF TGTGCCAGCAGAGCCCTAAGTCTGGGGTTAGTATCTGGGGCCAACGTCCTGACTTTC
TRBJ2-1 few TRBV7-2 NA CASSYLTGRQFF TGTGCCAGCAGCTATCTGACAGGTCGCCAGTTCTTC
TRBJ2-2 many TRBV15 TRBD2 CATSSLGTSGGKNTGELFF TGTGCCACCAGCTCCCTGGGGACTAGCGGGGGGAAGAACACCGGGGAGCTGTTTTTT
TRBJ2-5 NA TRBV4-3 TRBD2 CASSPRGLAFQETQYF TGCGCCAGCAGCCCCCGGGGACTAGCGTTCCAAGAGACCCAGTACTTC
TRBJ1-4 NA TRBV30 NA CAWRPDSYEKLFF TGTGCCTGGAGACCCGACAGTTATGAAAAACTGTTTTTT
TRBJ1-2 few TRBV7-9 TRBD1 CASSPRDRENLYGYTF TGTGCCAGCAGCCCCAGGGACAGGGAAAATTTGTATGGCTACACCTTC
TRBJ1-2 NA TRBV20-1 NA CSAQGGSNYGYTF TGCAGTGCGCAGGGAGGTTCTAACTATGGCTACACCTTC
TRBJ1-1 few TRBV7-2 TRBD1 CASSIDRGGGAFF TGTGCCAGCAGCATAGACAGGGGTGGGGGAGCTTTCTTT
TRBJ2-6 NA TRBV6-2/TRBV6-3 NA CASAGGGSGANVLTF TGTGCCAGCGCAGGCGGCGGCTCTGGGGCCAACGTCCTGACTTTC
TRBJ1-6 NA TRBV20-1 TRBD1 CSAFRTGRIYNSPLHF TGCAGTGCCTTTCGGACAGGCCGAATCTATAATTCACCCCTCCACTTT
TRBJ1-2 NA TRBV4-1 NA CASSQVRGVYGYTF TGCGCCAGCAGCCAAGTCCGAGGAGTCTATGGCTACACCTTC
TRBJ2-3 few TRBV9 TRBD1 CASSSGTGGADTQYF TGTGCCAGCAGCTCGGGGACAGGAGGGGCAGATACGCAGTATTTT
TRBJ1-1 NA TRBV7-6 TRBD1 CASSYRTGDPPDTEAFF TGTGCCAGCAGCTACCGGACAGGGGATCCGCCGGACACTGAAGCTTTCTTT
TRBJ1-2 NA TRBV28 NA CASSLPSGHHGYTF TGTGCCAGCAGTTTGCCCTCAGGGCATCATGGCTACACCTTC
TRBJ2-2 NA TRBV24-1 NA CATNDPRRNTGELFF TGTGCCACCAATGATCCCCGACGGAACACCGGGGAGCTGTTTTTT
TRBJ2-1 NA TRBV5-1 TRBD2 CASSSLGLAGDEQFF TGCGCCAGCAGCTCCCTGGGACTAGCGGGGGATGAGCAGTTCTTC
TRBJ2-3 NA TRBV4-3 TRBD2 CASSQGLAGGRTDTQYF TGCGCCAGCAGCCAGGGACTAGCGGGGGGCCGCACAGATACGCAGTATTTT
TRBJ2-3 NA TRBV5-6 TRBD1 CASRMRQGADTQYF TGTGCCAGCAGAATGCGGCAGGGGGCAGATACGCAGTATTTT
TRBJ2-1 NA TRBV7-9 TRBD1 CASSHYQTGTGGWRGRNEQFF TGTGCCAGCAGCCATTACCAGACCGGGACAGGGGGTTGGCGGGGGAGGAATGAGCAGTTCTTC
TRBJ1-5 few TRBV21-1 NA CASSLRQEYSNQPQHF TGTGCCAGCAGCCTACGACAGGAATATAGCAATCAGCCCCAGCATTTT
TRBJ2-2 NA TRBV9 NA CASSVAGRVHPGELFF TGTGCCAGCAGCGTAGCCGGCAGGGTCCACCCCGGGGAGCTGTTTTTT
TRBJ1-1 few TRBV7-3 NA CASSLHRIGDTEAFF TGTGCCAGCAGCCTGCACAGGATCGGGGACACTGAAGCTTTCTTT
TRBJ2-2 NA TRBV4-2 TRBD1 CASSLTGGYNTGELFF TGTGCCAGCAGCCTGACAGGGGGCTACAACACCGGGGAGCTGTTTTTT